This T cell receptor (beta chain) was sequenced during a study of shared clonotypes between healthy human individuals. Overall study results and limits: Generation probabilities of non-shared clonotypes were lower (relative to those shared by all four donors).

After removal of 4 bases from V and 4 bases from J, the junction contained 18 bases not matched to a gene. The germline CDR1 and CDR2 sequences are SEHNR and FQNEAQ (reference sequence). The CDR3 sequence is 18 residues long. Positive CCR7 selection of CD45RO-negative cells yielded the naive CD8 cells, and terminally differentiated effector memory CD45RA+ cells were excluded. A word on this clone: Its antigen is not known.

The authors distributed each subset's genomic DNA evenly over several immunoSEQ plates. Roughly 200 ng DNA, about 33,000 T cell genomes, went into each sorted-subset replicate PCR. Profiled with immunoSEQ multiplex PCR; TCRdb holds only in-frame clones, not every one. The sample has hundreds of thousands of clones; roughly 95% are singletons. This TCR came from a woman aged 25 to 39 in good health. The chain uses TRBV7-9 and TRBJ2-5; 7 positions agree with TRBD2. Sequencing was done on a sample of naive CD8+ T cells sorted from blood. CDR3 in amino acids: CASSSVSGPEASRETQYF. The DNA for the CDR3 is TGTGCCAGCAGCTCCGTTAGCGGGCCCGAGGCCTCCAGAGAGACCCAGTACTTC.